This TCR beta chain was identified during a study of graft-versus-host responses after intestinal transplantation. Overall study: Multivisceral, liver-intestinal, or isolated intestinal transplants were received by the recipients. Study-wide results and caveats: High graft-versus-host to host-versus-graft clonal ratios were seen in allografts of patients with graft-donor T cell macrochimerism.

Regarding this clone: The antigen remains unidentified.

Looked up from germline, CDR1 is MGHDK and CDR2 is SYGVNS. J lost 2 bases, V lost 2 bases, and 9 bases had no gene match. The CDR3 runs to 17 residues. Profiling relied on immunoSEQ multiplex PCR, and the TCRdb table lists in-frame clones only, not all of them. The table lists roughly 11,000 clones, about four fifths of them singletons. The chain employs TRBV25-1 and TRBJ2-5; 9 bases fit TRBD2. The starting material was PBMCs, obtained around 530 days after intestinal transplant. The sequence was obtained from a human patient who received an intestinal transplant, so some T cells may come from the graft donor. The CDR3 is CASSEQEAGGLQETQYF. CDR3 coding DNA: TGTGCCAGCAGTGAACAGGAGGCGGGAGGGCTTCAAGAGACCCAGTACTTC.